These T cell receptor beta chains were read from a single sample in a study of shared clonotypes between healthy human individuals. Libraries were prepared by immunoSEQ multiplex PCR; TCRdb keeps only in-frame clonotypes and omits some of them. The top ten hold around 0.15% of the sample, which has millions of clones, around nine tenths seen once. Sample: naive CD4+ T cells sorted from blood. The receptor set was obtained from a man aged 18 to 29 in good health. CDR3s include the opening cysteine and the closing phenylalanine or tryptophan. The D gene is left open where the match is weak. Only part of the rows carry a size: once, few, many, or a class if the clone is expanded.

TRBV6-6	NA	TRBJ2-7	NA	CASSWYPSEQYF	TGTGCCAGCAGTTGGTACCCCAGCGAGCAGTACTTC
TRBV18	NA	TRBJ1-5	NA	CASSTDSQQPQHF	TGTGCCAGCTCAACGGACAGTCAGCAGCCCCAGCATTTT
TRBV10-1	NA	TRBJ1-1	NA	CASSESGNTEAFF	TGCGCCAGCAGTGAGTCTGGGAACACTGAAGCTTTCTTT
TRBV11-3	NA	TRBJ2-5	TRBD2	CASSPGLAGGPGETQYF	TGTGCCAGCAGCCCGGGACTAGCGGGAGGGCCGGGTGAGACCCAGTACTTC
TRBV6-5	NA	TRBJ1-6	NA	CASREGRAGNSPLHF	TGTGCCAGCAGAGAGGGACGGGCTGGTAATTCACCCCTCCACTTT
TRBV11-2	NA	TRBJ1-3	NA	CASSLDSGRNSGNTIYF	TGTGCCAGCAGCTTAGACTCGGGACGGAACTCTGGAAACACCATATATTTT
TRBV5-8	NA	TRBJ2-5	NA	CASSARETQYF	TGTGCCAGCAGCGCCAGGGAGACCCAGTACTTC
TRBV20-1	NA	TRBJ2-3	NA	CSAPRLGTQYF	TGCAGTGCTCCTCGACTGGGTACGCAGTATTTT
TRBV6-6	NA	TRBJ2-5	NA	CASSHKGQRKGETQYF	TGTGCCAGCAGTCACAAGGGCCAGCGGAAGGGGGAGACCCAGTACTTC
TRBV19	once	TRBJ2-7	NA	CASTSTGTPYEQYF	TGTGCCAGTACCTCAACCGGGACCCCCTACGAGCAGTACTTC